What follows are 23 T cell receptor beta chains derived from one specimen sequenced in a study of blood T cell repertoires in COVID-19. Only in-frame clones appear in the TCRdb table, and some are missing; sequencing was by immunoSEQ multiplex PCR. The data contain under 300,000 clones, approximately 86% of them seen just once; the ten biggest clones take up 3.6%. Sequencing was carried out using peripheral blood. The source is a young man with active or convalescent COVID-19.

This clone was detected a few times. CDR3 DNA sequence: TGTGCCAGCAGTTTCCGTCGCACTGAAGCTTTCTTT. This sequence encodes CASSFRRTEAFF. The chain is built from TRBV12-3 or TRBV12-4 and TRBJ1-1, with unresolved D. The CDR3 totals 12 residues. Trimming left V 3 bases short and J 4 bases short, with 6 bases between.

This chain uses TRBV19 with TRBJ2-7; 7 bases match TRBD1. Per germline, CDR1 LNHDA and CDR2 SQIVND (reference sequence). V lost 5 bases and J lost 0; bases outside the gene matches: 7. The CDR3 is 15 residues long. In nucleotides, the CDR3 is TGTGCCAGTAGTCCCTACAGGGGACACTCCTACGAGCAGTACTTC. It encodes CASSPYRGHSYEQYF.

This chain uses TRBV7-9 with TRBJ1-1; 7 nucleotides agree with TRBD1. With 1 base clipped from V and 2 bases from J, the junction kept 1 base outside the gene matches. CDR1 is SEHNR, CDR2 FQNEAQ, per germline (reference sequence). CDR3 length: 14 residues. CDR3 residues: CASSLGTGNTEAFF. The CDR3 DNA reads TGTGCCAGCAGCTTAGGGACAGGTAACACTGAAGCTTTCTTT.

This clone has just a few counts. V and J are TRBV19 and TRBJ1-4; D is undetermined. CDR1 is LNHDA, CDR2 SQIVND, per germline (reference sequence). This CDR3 is built from 15 residues. V lost 5 bases to trimming and J lost 7 bases, with 17 bases between them. CDR3 coding DNA: TGTGCCAGTAGTGCATCCCCCGGGGTGGGTGAAAAACTGTTTTTT. This translates into CASSASPGVGEKLFF.

The CDR3 reads CASSLTTAAGANVLTF. CDR3 nucleotide sequence: TGTGCCAGCAGCCTGACGACGGCGGCTGGGGCCAACGTCCTGACTTTC. The genes are TRBV7-8 and TRBJ2-6; D ambiguous. The CDR3 runs to 16 residues. V was pared by 5 bases and J by 2 bases, with 13 bases between. CDR1 is SGHVS, CDR2 FQNEAQ, per germline.

This chain connects TRBV6-4 to TRBJ1-1; no reliable D call. This CDR3 comprises 13 residues. The V and J ends lost 4 bases and 6 bases respectively, with 12 bases between them. Germline V gene data show CDR1 as MRHNA and CDR2 as SNTAGT. CDR3 DNA: TGTGCCAGCAGTGCTCGGGGAGAAGCTGAAGCTTTCTTT. It translates to CASSARGEAEAFF.

The J gene is TRBJ2-7, the V gene TRBV6-2 or TRBV6-3; 12 nucleotides match TRBD2. The germline V gene has CDR1 MNHEY and CDR2 SVGEGT. V shed 5 bases, J shed 5 bases, and the junction held 7 bases outside the gene matches. CDR3 length: 15 amino acids. DNA of the CDR3: TGTGCCAGCAGTGACAGACTAGCGGGAGTAAACGAGCAGTACTTC. Its translation: CASSDRLAGVNEQYF.

This chain connects TRBV28 to TRBJ1-2; D is unclear. The germline CDR1 and CDR2 sequences are MDHEN and SYDVKM. The CDR3 length is 13 residues. Trimming removed 6 bases at V and 3 bases at J, with 11 bases between. CDR3 sequence reads: CASRATADYGYTF. Written as DNA, the CDR3 is TGTGCCAGCAGGGCTACAGCTGACTATGGCTACACCTTC.

Of note for this clone: Different DNA sequences within this sample yield the same CDR3. V usage is TRBV19 and J usage is TRBJ1-5; 8 nucleotides align to TRBD1. This CDR3 is 15 amino acids long. V trimming: 5 bases; J trimming: 2 bases; junction bases outside the gene matches: 5. Germline V CDR1 and CDR2: LNHDA, SQIVND (reference sequence). The DNA of the CDR3 is TGTGCCAGTAGTCGTCAGGGGGCAGGCAATCAGCCCCAGCATTTT. Amino acid sequence: CASSRQGAGNQPQHF.

The chain combines TRBV11-3 with TRBJ2-3; D not resolved. Between the trimmed V and J ends, which lost 5 bases and 6 bases, there was a span of 9 bases. The germline V gene encodes CDR1 SGHNT and CDR2 YENEEA. CDR3 length equals 12 residues. The CDR3 sequence: CASSNIEDTQYF. Written as DNA, the CDR3 is TGTGCCAGCAGCAATATAGAGGATACGCAGTATTTT.

This chain joins TRBV2 and TRBJ1-5, with a possible D match to TRBD1 (5 bases). V was trimmed by 8 bases and J by 4 bases, leaving 15 bases between them. The CDR3 runs 14 residues. Germline CDR1 is SNHLY and CDR2 is FYNNEI. The CDR3 loop is CASGGSGPNQPQHF. The DNA of the CDR3 is TGTGCCAGCGGGGGGTCAGGCCCGAATCAGCCCCAGCATTTT.

The chain recombines TRBV7-2 with TRBJ2-7; a possible D gene is TRBD2 (5 bases). V lost 2 bases to trimming and J lost 1 base, with 12 bases between them. CDR1 is SGHTA and CDR2 is FQGNSA in the germline V gene. This CDR3 contains 15 residues. The CDR3 sequence: CASSLPLAPSYEQYF. CDR3 nucleotide sequence: TGTGCCAGCAGCTTACCGCTAGCCCCATCCTACGAGCAGTACTTC.

This rearrangement joins TRBV6-1 to TRBJ2-1, with D possibly matching TRBD1 (5 bases). The CDR3 is made up of 14 amino acids. V dropped 3 bases and J dropped 1 base, with 7 bases sitting between them. Germline values: CDR1 MNHNS, CDR2 SASEGT. The CDR3 region is CASSEYRSYNEQFF. The CDR3, as DNA: TGTGCCAGCAGTGAGTACAGGTCCTACAATGAGCAGTTCTTC.

This clone has a single count. The V and J genes are TRBV6-5 and TRBJ2-2; 7 nucleotides agree with TRBD1. The CDR3 totals 15 residues. Germline V gene data show CDR1 as MNHEY and CDR2 as SVGAGI. The V gene end was trimmed by 2 bases and the J gene end by 0 bases; junction bases not matched to a gene: 0. The CDR3, as DNA: TGTGCCAGCAGTTACAGGGGGCCGAACACCGGGGAGCTGTTTTTT. Translation gives CASSYRGPNTGELFF.

The rearrangement links TRBV27 to TRBJ2-7; 7 positions agree with TRBD1. Germline V gene data show CDR1 as MNHEY and CDR2 as SMNVEV (reference sequence). CDR3 length: 13 amino acids. Germline trimming cut 4 bases from V and 0 bases from J; bases unmatched to any gene: 0. CDR3 protein: CASSSGGSYEQYF. DNA for the CDR3: TGTGCCAGCAGTTCAGGGGGCTCCTACGAGCAGTACTTC.

The CDR3 loop is CASSFFIRPGQGALGDYEQYF. As DNA, the CDR3 is TGCGCCAGCAGCTTCTTTATAAGACCGGGACAGGGGGCGCTTGGGGATTACGAGCAGTACTTC. This rearrangement joins TRBV5-1 to TRBJ2-7, with 12 bases matching TRBD1. Germline CDR1 reads SGHRS; CDR2 reads YFSETQ. V gave up 2 bases and J gave up 4 bases; unmatched junction bases: 22. This CDR3 has 21 amino acids. Using reference TRBV5-1 and TRBJ2-7 for the parts outside the CDR3, the full variable domain is KAGVTQTPRYLIKTRGQQVTLSCSPISGHRSVSWYQQTPGQGLQFLFEYFSETQRNKGNFPGRFSGRQFSNSRSEMNVSTLELGDSALYLCASSFFIRPGQGALGDYEQYFGPGTRLTVT.

The chain has TRBV18 and TRBJ2-6, with TRBD1 identical over 7 bases. The CDR3 has 16 residues. The J segment lost 4 bases and the V segment lost 2 bases, leaving 5 bases of the junction unmatched. The germline CDR1 and CDR2 sequences are KGHSH and LQKENI. The CDR3 nucleotides are TGTGCCAGCTCACCAATACAGGGGAGAGGGGCCAACGTCCTGACTTTC. Its translation is CASSPIQGRGANVLTF.

The J gene is TRBJ2-5, the V gene TRBV5-1; TRBD1 is a possible D gene (5 bases). CDR1 and CDR2 (germline): SGHRS, YFSETQ. V lost 1 base, J lost 4 bases, and 11 bases lay in between. The CDR3 totals 14 residues. This CDR3 is CASSLSRVGETQYF. The CDR3 bases are TGCGCCAGCAGCTTGAGCAGGGTGGGAGAGACCCAGTACTTC.

The genes are TRBV6-6 and TRBJ2-5; possible D gene TRBD1, 5 bases. Germline values: CDR1 MNHNY, CDR2 SVGAGI (reference sequence). CDR3 length equals 13 residues. Between the trimmed V and J ends, which lost 5 bases and 3 bases, there was a span of 10 bases. The CDR3 DNA sequence: TGTGCCAGCAGTGGTATGGACAAAGAGACCCAGTACTTC. Its protein product is CASSGMDKETQYF.

The chain links TRBV7-8 to TRBJ2-1; D might be TRBD2 (7 bases). The CDR3 covers 14 residues. The germline CDR1 and CDR2 sequences are SGHVS and FQNEAQ. Trimming removed 0 bases at V and 12 bases at J, with 15 bases between. As DNA, the CDR3 is TGTGCCAGCAGCTTAGCGGGGGGGGCAAGTGGGCAGTTCTTC. Translated, it gives CASSLAGGASGQFF.

The V call is TRBV13, the J call TRBJ1-6, with TRBD1 identical over 7 bases. CDR1 is PRHDT and CDR2 is FYEKMQ in the germline V gene (reference sequence). Unmatched junction bases numbered 4, after V lost 4 bases and J lost 10 bases. This CDR3 has 13 residues. CDR3 protein: CASSSQGSSPLHF. The CDR3 nucleotides are TGTGCCAGCAGCTCACAGGGGAGCTCACCCCTCCACTTT. The whole variable domain, filled in from reference TRBV13 and TRBJ1-6, reads AAGVIQSPRHLIKEKRETATLKCYPIPRHDTVYWYQQGPGQDPQFLISFYEKMQSDKGSIPDRFSAQQFSDYHSELNMSSLELGDSALYFCASSSQGSSPLHFGNGTRLTVT.

This clone occurred once. V is TRBV5-4 and J is TRBJ2-5, with 8 bases identical to TRBD1. Germline CDR1 SGHNT, CDR2 YYREEE (reference sequence). The CDR3 length is 17 residues. With V trimmed by 3 bases and J by 3 bases, 13 bases remained unmatched. CDR3: CASSSTGQGRIEETQYF. The CDR3 region has the DNA TGTGCCAGCAGCTCTACAGGACAGGGAAGGATCGAAGAGACCCAGTACTTC.

This clone was seen a handful of times. CDR3 region: CASSEIAGVSGNEQFF. As DNA, the CDR3 is TGTGCCAGCAGTGAAATAGCGGGAGTTTCAGGGAATGAGCAGTTCTTC. J is TRBJ2-1 and V is TRBV6-4; TRBD2 matches 9 bases. The germline CDR1 and CDR2 sequences are MRHNA and SNTAGT. The CDR3 contains 16 residues. The J segment lost 7 bases and the V segment lost 3 bases, leaving 10 bases of the junction unmatched.